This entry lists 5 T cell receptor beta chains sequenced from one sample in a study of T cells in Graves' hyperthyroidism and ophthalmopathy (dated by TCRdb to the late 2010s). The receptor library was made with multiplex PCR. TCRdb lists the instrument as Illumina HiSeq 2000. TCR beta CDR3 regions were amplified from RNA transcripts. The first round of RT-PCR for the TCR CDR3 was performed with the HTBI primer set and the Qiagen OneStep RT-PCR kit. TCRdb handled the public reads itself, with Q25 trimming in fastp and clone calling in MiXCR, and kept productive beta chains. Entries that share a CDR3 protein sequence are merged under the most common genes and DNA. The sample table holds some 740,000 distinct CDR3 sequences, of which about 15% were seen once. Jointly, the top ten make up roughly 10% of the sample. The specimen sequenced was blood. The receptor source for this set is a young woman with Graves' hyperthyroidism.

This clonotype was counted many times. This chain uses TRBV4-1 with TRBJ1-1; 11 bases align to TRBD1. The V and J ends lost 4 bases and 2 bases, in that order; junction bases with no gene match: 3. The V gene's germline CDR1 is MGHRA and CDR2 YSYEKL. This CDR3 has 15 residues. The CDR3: CASSPGTGGNTEAFF. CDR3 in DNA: TGCGCCAGCAGCCCAGGGACAGGGGGAAACACTGAAGCTTTCTTT.

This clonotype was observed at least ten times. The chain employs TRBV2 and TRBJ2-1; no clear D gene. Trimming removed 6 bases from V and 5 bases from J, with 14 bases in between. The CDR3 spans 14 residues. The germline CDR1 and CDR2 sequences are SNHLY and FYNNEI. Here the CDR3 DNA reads TGTGCCAGCAGACCCTCCTCCCTCGACAATGAGCAGTTCTTC. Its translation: CASRPSSLDNEQFF.

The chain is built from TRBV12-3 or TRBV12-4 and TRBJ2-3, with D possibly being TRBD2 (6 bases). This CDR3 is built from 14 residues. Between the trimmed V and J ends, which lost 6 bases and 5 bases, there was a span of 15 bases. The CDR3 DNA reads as TGTGCCAGCAGAGACGGCCCCGGGGGAGATACGCAGTATTTT. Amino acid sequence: CASRDGPGGDTQYF.

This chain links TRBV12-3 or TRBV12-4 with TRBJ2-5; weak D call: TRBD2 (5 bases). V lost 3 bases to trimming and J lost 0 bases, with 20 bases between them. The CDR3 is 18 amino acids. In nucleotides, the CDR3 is TGTGCCAGCAGTTTCATCTTTAATTGGCGAGCGGACCAAGAGACCCAGTACTTC. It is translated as CASSFIFNWRADQETQYF.

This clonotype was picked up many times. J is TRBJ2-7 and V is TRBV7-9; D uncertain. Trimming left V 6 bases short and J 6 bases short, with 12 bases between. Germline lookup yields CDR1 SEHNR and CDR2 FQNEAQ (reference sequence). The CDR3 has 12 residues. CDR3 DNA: TGTGCCAGCAGGAATGGGTGGTCCGAGCAGTACTTC. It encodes CASRNGWSEQYF.